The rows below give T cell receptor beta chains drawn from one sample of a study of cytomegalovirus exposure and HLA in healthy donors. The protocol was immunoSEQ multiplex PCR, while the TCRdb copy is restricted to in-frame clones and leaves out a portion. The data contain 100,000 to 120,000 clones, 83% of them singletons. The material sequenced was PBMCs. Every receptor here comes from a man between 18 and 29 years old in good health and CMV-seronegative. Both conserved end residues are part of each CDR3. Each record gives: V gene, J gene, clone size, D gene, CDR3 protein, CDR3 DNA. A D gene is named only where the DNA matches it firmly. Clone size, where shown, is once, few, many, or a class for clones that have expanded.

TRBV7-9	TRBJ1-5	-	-	CASSLGGGGNQPQHF	TGTGCCAGCAGCTTAGGGGGAGGGGGCAATCAGCCCCAGCATTTT
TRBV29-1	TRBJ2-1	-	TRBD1	CSVGSGQGILNEQFF	TGCAGCGTTGGGTCGGGACAGGGGATTCTCAATGAGCAGTTCTTC
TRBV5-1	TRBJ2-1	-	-	CASSIYSGSSYNEQFF	TGCGCCAGCAGCATATATAGCGGTAGCTCCTACAATGAGCAGTTCTTC
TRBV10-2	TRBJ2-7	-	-	CATGEDSYSYEQYF	TGCGCCACGGGGGAAGACTCTTACTCCTACGAGCAGTACTTC
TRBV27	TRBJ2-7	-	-	CASSLGVAVSYEQYF	TGTGCCAGCAGTTTGGGCGTGGCCGTTTCTTACGAGCAGTACTTC
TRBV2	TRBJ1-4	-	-	CASSEGGRANEKLFF	TGTGCCAGCAGTGAAGGCGGGAGGGCTAATGAAAAACTGTTTTTT
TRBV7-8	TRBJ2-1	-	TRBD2	CASSLMREGYNEQFF	TGTGCCAGCAGCTTAATGCGGGAGGGATACAATGAGCAGTTCTTC
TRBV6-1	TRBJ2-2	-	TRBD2	CASNLAGNTGELFF	TGTGCCAGCAACTTAGCGGGAAACACCGGGGAGCTGTTTTTT
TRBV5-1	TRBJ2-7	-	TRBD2	CASSPTRTSGSGEQYF	TGCGCCAGCAGTCCCACCCGGACTAGCGGGAGTGGAGAGCAGTACTTC
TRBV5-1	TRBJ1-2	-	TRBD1	CASRRQGTYGYTF	TGTGCCAGCAGACGACAGGGAACCTATGGCTACACCTTC
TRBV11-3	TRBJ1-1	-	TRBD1	CASSLEDRGLLENTEAFF	TGTGCCAGCAGCTTAGAGGACAGGGGGCTCTTAGAGAACACTGAAGCTTTCTTT
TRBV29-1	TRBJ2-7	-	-	CSVESQSSYEQYF	TGCAGCGTTGAATCACAGTCCAGCTACGAGCAGTACTTC
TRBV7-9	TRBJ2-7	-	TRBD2	CASSFGTSAYEQYF	TGTGCCAGCAGCTTTGGGACTAGCGCCTACGAGCAGTACTTC
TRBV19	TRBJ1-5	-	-	CASSGATRDTTTQHF	TGTGCCAGTAGTGGGGCCACCCGGGACACCACGACCCAGCATTTT
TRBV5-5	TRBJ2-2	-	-	CASSLARGTGELFF	TGTGCCAGCAGCTTGGCCCGGGGTACCGGGGAGCTGTTTTTT
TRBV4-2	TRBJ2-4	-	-	CASSLSLGTLAKNIQYF	TGTGCCAGCAGCCTATCTCTTGGGACACTAGCCAAAAACATTCAGTACTTC
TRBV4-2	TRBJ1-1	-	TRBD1	CASSRTGQGSTEAFF	TGTGCCAGCAGTCGTACCGGACAGGGGAGCACTGAAGCTTTCTTT
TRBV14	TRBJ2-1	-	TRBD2	CASSQEAGRNNEQFF	TGTGCCAGCAGCCAAGAAGCCGGGAGGAACAATGAGCAGTTCTTC
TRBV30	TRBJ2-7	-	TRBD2	CAWSGMGTSGRAYEQYF	TGTGCCTGGAGTGGGATGGGGACTAGCGGGAGGGCCTACGAGCAGTACTTC
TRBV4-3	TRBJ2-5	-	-	CASSQDIPAGRETQYF	TGCGCCAGCAGCCAAGATATTCCAGCGGGTAGGGAGACCCAGTACTTC
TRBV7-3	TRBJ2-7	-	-	CASRLTPSSSYEQYF	TGTGCCAGCCGCTTAACCCCTAGTAGCTCCTACGAGCAGTACTTC
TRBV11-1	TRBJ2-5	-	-	CASSRTGLEARETQYF	TGTGCCAGCAGCCGTACAGGCCTTGAAGCGCGAGAGACCCAGTACTTC
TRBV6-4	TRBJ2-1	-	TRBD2	CASSEAGEPYNEQFF	TGTGCCAGCAGTGAGGCGGGAGAACCCTACAATGAGCAGTTCTTC
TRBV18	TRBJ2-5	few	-	CASSPGGLETQYF	TGTGCCAGCTCACCGGGGGGGCTGGAGACCCAGTACTTC
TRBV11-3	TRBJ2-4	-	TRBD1	CASSHRGAKNIQYF	TGTGCCAGCAGCCACAGGGGTGCCAAAAACATTCAGTACTTC
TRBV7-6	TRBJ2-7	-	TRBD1	CASSSPEGQGPYEQYF	TGTGCCAGCAGTTCGCCTGAGGGACAGGGTCCCTACGAGCAGTACTTC
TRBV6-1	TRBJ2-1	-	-	CASSAVPDVGGRNEQFF	TGTGCCAGCAGTGCGGTGCCCGACGTGGGGGGAAGAAATGAGCAGTTCTTC
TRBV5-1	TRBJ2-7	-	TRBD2	CASSLSAGGYEQYF	TGCGCCAGCAGCTTGTCCGCGGGGGGCTACGAGCAGTACTTC
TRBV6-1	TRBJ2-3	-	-	CASSEAPGSTDTQYF	TGTGCCAGCAGTGAAGCGCCAGGGAGCACAGATACGCAGTATTTT
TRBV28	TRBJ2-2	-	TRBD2	CASSLATSGRSGELFF	TGTGCCAGCAGTTTAGCAACTAGCGGGAGGTCCGGGGAGCTGTTTTTT
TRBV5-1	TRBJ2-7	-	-	CASSLATGVYEQYF	TGCGCCAGCAGCTTGGCGACAGGTGTCTACGAGCAGTACTTC
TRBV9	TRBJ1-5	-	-	CASSVGSGNQPQHF	TGTGCCAGCAGCGTAGGGTCAGGCAATCAGCCCCAGCATTTT
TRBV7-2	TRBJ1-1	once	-	CASSFPGRGNTEAFF	TGTGCCAGCAGCTTCCCAGGGCGGGGGAACACTGAAGCTTTCTTT
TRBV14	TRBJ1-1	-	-	CASSQERITEAFF	TGTGCCAGCAGCCAAGAGAGGATTACTGAAGCTTTCTTT
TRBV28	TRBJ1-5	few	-	CASSSPGASGQPQHF	TGTGCCAGCAGTTCACCAGGGGCCTCGGGACAGCCCCAGCATTTT
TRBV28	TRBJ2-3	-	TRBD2	CASSFLLAGYTDTQYF	TGTGCCAGCAGTTTCCTTCTAGCGGGATACACAGATACGCAGTATTTT
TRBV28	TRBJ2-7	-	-	CASTTRVETLWEQYF	TGTGCCAGCACCACCAGGGTCGAGACTCTGTGGGAGCAGTACTTC
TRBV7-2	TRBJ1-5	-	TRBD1	CASSRISGGGNQPQHF	TGTGCCAGCAGCCGAATCTCAGGGGGCGGGAATCAGCCCCAGCATTTT